This TCR beta chain is drawn from a study of long-term antiretroviral therapy in people with HIV. Study-wide results and limits: Clones that had undergone expansion before ART prevailed in the repertoire throughout all time points.

At the survey level, the v3.0 immunoSEQ assay was run. TCRdb's table, derived via immunoSEQ multiplex PCR, lists solely in-frame clones and lacks some. The profile shows fewer than 25,000 clones, 86% of them singletons. Per individual, the PBMC samples numbered at least one pre-ART and at least two post-ART. V was trimmed by 2 bases and J by 0 bases, leaving 6 bases between them. CDR3 length: 14 amino acids. The germline V gene encodes CDR1 SGHNT and CDR2 YYREEE (reference sequence). On this clone itself: Its cognate antigen is unknown.

The source was unsorted PBMCs, collected 1.2 years after starting antiretroviral therapy. This sequence joins TRBV5-4 and TRBJ2-1, with no clear D. The receptor was isolated from a man between 50 and 59 years old with HIV. The CDR3 sequence: CASSLFSSYNEQFF. The CDR3 region has the DNA TGTGCCAGCAGCTTATTTAGCTCCTACAATGAGCAGTTCTTC.